The 13 T cell receptor beta chains presented below share a single source sample, sequenced in a study of blood T cells in healthy people across ages. Next came a second PCR, run for about 7 to 12 cycles, which used a sample-barcoded 5' primer along with a J-beta primer mix. TCRdb re-called the 5' RACE reads with MiXCR, one entry per CDR3 protein. The table lists hundreds of thousands of distinct CDR3 sequences, 40% to 45% of them singletons. Sequencing input: blood. The receptors come from a man of 80 years or more in good health.

The rearrangement links TRBV6-5 to TRBJ1-5, with D possibly being TRBD1 (6 bases). Trimming removed 7 bases from V and 7 bases from J, with 14 bases in between. This CDR3 is 13 amino acids long. Germline V gene data show CDR1 as MNHEY and CDR2 as SVGAGI. The CDR3 DNA reads as TGTGCCAGCAATCCAGGGGTTGGACAGCCCCAGCATTTT. Protein product: CASNPGVGQPQHF.

The chain carries TRBV20-1 and TRBJ2-1; no clear D gene. The CDR3 extends over 14 amino acids. V was pared by 3 bases and J by 6 bases, with 15 bases between. Germline V CDR1 and CDR2: DFQATT, SNEGSKA (reference sequence). CDR3 protein: CSASGSSVTNEQFF. CDR3 DNA sequence: TGCAGTGCTAGTGGGTCTTCGGTTACCAATGAGCAGTTCTTC.

The chain joins TRBV27 to TRBJ2-4; D is possibly TRBD1 (6 bases). V lost 3 bases and J 13 bases, leaving 19 bases between the germline ends. CDR1 and CDR2 from the germline V gene are MNHEY and SMNVEV (reference sequence). The CDR3 runs 14 residues. The CDR3 nucleotides read TGTGCCAGCAGTTTCGACAGGCGGGCCTACGGGCAGTACTTC. It translates to CASSFDRRAYGQYF.

On this clonotype: One end of the junction does not line up with germline, which may come from a read error. The CDR3 protein is CASSSVLGSGELFF. Here the CDR3 DNA reads TGTGCCAGCAGCTCCGTCCTAGGTTCCGGGGAGTTGTTTTTT. The chain links TRBV7-2 to TRBJ2-2; D might be TRBD2 (5 bases). Germline V gene sequence: CDR1 SGHTA, CDR2 FQGNSA. This CDR3 has 14 amino acids.

J is TRBJ2-3 and V is TRBV9, with D perhaps matching TRBD2 (6 bases). Deletions cut 4 bases from V and 14 bases from J, with 23 bases between. CDR1 and CDR2 (germline): SGDLS, YYNGEE. CDR3 length: 14 residues. The CDR3 spells CASSPEGSGREAYF. The CDR3 DNA reads as TGTGCCAGCAGCCCAGAGGGGTCGGGCAGGGAGGCGTATTTT.

This clonotype was seen a handful of times. This chain connects TRBV12-3 or TRBV12-4 to TRBJ1-2, with 12 bases that match TRBD1. CDR3 size: 17 residues. V lost 6 bases, J lost 6 bases, and 14 bases stayed unmatched. CDR3: CASSLSGTGGAGHGYTF. DNA of the CDR3: TGTGCCAGCAGCCTTTCCGGGACAGGGGGCGCAGGTCATGGCTACACCTTC.

The chain is built from TRBV6-1 and TRBJ1-5; 7 nucleotides agree with TRBD1. Trimming at V came to 8 bases and at J to 3 bases, leaving 13 bases not matched to a gene. CDR3 size: 16 residues. From germline, CDR1 is MNHNS and CDR2 SASEGT. The CDR3 spells CASEPSTGTFNQPQHF. The CDR3, as DNA: TGTGCCAGCGAACCTTCGACAGGGACATTCAATCAGCCCCAGCATTTT.

This chain joins TRBV6-1 and TRBJ2-4; TRBD2 matches at 13 bases. The assigned J gene may be wrong: the sequence end matches TRBJ2-7 better. From germline, CDR1 is MNHNS and CDR2 SASEGT. The CDR3 has 16 residues. CDR3 sequence: CASSVTSGGVSGEQYF. The CDR3 coding sequence is TGTGCCAGCAGTGTAACTAGCGGGGGGGTTTCCGGCGAGCAGTACTTC.

In this sample, this clonotype turned up a few times. The chain links TRBV9 to TRBJ2-1; no reliable D call. Trimming stripped 3 bases from V and 8 bases from J, with 15 bases between. The CDR3 totals 14 residues. Germline CDR1 reads SGDLS; CDR2 reads YYNGEE. CDR3 sequence (DNA): TGTGCCAGCAGCGCCCGAGGTAGGTCTGATGAGCAGTTCTTC. It is translated as CASSARGRSDEQFF. The full variable domain, in which reference TRBV9 and TRBJ2-1 provide the parts outside the CDR3, is DSGVTQTPKHLITATGQRVTLRCSPRSGDLSVYWYQQSLDQGLQFLIQYYNGEERAKGNILERFSAQQFPDLHSELNLSSLELGDSALYFCASSARGRSDEQFFGPGTRLTVL.

The chain recombines TRBV4-2 with TRBJ2-5; 12 nucleotides agree with TRBD2. The CDR3 sequence is 17 residues long. Germline V CDR1 and CDR2: LGHNA, YNFKEQ. The ends lost 1 base at V and 5 bases at J; junction bases unmatched: 8. The CDR3: CASSQGVTSGRRETQYF. The CDR3 DNA is TGTGCCAGCAGCCAAGGGGTGACTAGCGGGAGAAGGGAGACCCAGTACTTC.

This clonotype has just a few counts. The chain has TRBV20-1 and TRBJ2-7, with D perhaps TRBD1 or TRBD2 (5 bases each). The CDR3 consists of 16 residues. The V end was cut by 1 base, the J end by 4 bases, with 20 bases between. Germline V lookup: CDR1 DFQATT, CDR2 SNEGSKA (reference sequence). The CDR3 protein is CSARVRGTPSGYEQYF. The CDR3 region has the DNA TGCAGTGCTAGAGTTAGAGGGACCCCGTCGGGGTACGAGCAGTACTTC.

This rearrangement joins TRBV4-1 to TRBJ2-7, with 7 bases fitting TRBD1. Trimming removed 3 bases from V and 0 bases from J; junction bases left unmatched: 8. This CDR3 contains 16 residues. In germline, CDR1 is MGHRA, CDR2 YSYEKL. In DNA form, the CDR3 reads TGCGCCAGCAGCCAGTCGGCTACAGGGGTCTCCTACGAGCAGTACTTC. Translating it yields CASSQSATGVSYEQYF.

This clonotype occurred a few times. The gene calls are TRBV28 and TRBJ1-2; the match to TRBD1 covers 8 bases. The junction had 5 bases not matched to a gene; V was cut back by 5 bases and J by 6 bases. The CDR3 is 13 amino acids. Germline CDR1 MDHEN, CDR2 SYDVKM. The CDR3 is CASSLQGVDGYTF. The CDR3 DNA reads as TGTGCCAGCAGTCTACAGGGGGTGGATGGCTACACCTTC.